The clone carrying this TCR beta chain occurred a few times. Its specificity is unknown. The gene names given are mouse names. Assay: immunoSEQ multiplex PCR; the TCRdb copy retains only in-frame clones and omits some. The sample has approximately 3,000 clones, roughly 52% seen once. The record originates from a study of tissue T cells after allogeneic stem cell transplantation. Indicated time point: mouse harvest day 7 after allogeneic transplant. Each mouse received 10^7 T-cell-depleted marrow cells plus 10^6 splenic CD5+ T cells by tail vein. Mice had MHC-mismatched B6 into BALB/c GVHD, sampled day 7 or 14. Study results and caveats: Within patients, tissue anatomy strongly shaped TCR repertoire composition. Only a limited share of tissue TCRs appeared in blood or spleen. Shared clones across patients were few; motif clustering revealed tissue-specific shared signatures.

This clonotype was obtained from a female BALB/c mouse given C57BL/6 T cells with graft-versus-host disease after an allogeneic hematopoietic cell transplant. Sequencing input: gut tissue.

CDR3 residues: CASSLMTGSSAETLYF. Partial CDR3 DNA: TGTGCAAGCAGCCTCATGACAGGATCTAGTGCAGAAACGCTGTAT. The chain uses TRBV16 and TRBJ2-3; D possibly corresponds to TRBD1 (6 bases). The read halts 1 residue ahead of the CDR3 end, with the missing end drawn from the germline J gene. The CDR3 totals 16 residues. Germline V gives CDR1 SGHSA, CDR2 FRNQAP. Between the trimmed V and J ends, which lost 5 bases and 0 bases, there was a span of 15 bases.